Below, 13 T cell receptor beta chains from the same sample are listed, as sequenced in a study of blood T cell repertoires in COVID-19. Method: immunoSEQ multiplex PCR; TCRdb's copy keeps in-frame clones and lacks some. Found here are under 350,000 clones, around nine tenths of them singletons; the top ten hold 2.6%. The specimen was PBMCs or T cells enriched from blood (not recorded which). All receptors derive from a man aged 55 to 70 who had recovered from COVID-19.

Comment on this clone: Relative to the germline gene, one junction end is altered; a read error may explain this. This chain joins TRBV7-7 and TRBJ2-2; 9 nucleotides agree with TRBD1. The CDR3 is 16 amino acids. Germline V gene lookup returns CDR1 SSHAT and CDR2 FNYEAQ (reference sequence). CDR3 nucleotide sequence: TGTGCTAGCAGCCCGCCGGGACAGGGAAGCACCGGGGAGCTGTTTTTT. Translated, it gives CASSPPGQGSTGELFF.

The chain recombines TRBV18 with TRBJ1-1; 9 positions agree with TRBD1. Germline-derived CDR1 and CDR2 are KGHSH and LQKENI. V shed 2 bases and J 0 bases; nucleotides not matched to a gene: 7. CDR3 length: 17 amino acids. CDR3 DNA: TGTGCCAGCTCACCAGTGGGACAGGGCATTATGAACACTGAAGCTTTCTTT. It specifies CASSPVGQGIMNTEAFF.

The V and J genes are TRBV7-9 and TRBJ1-1; 7 bases are shared with TRBD1. Germline trimming cut 5 bases from V and 3 bases from J; bases unmatched to any gene: 12. Germline-derived CDR1 and CDR2 are SEHNR and FQNEAQ (reference sequence). CDR3 length: 16 residues. This CDR3 reads CASSPLTGWEDTEAFF. DNA for the CDR3: TGTGCCAGCAGCCCTCTGACAGGGTGGGAAGACACTGAAGCTTTCTTT.

The chain links TRBV12-3 or TRBV12-4 to TRBJ2-5, with D possibly TRBD1 on 5 matching bases. Trimming shortened V by 5 bases and J by 7 bases, and 8 bases separated the two germline ends. There are 11 residues in the CDR3. The CDR3 spells CASSIQGTQYF. The CDR3 DNA reads TGTGCCAGCAGTATCCAGGGGACCCAGTACTTC.

The CDR3 protein is CATSSGTGSFNEQFF. The DNA for the CDR3 is TGTGCCACCAGCAGCGGGACAGGGTCGTTCAATGAGCAGTTCTTC. The rearrangement links TRBV15 to TRBJ2-1; 9 bases line up with TRBD1. CDR1 is LNHNV, CDR2 YYDKDF, per germline (reference sequence). The V and J ends lost 3 bases and 6 bases, in that order; junction bases with no gene match: 6. There are 15 residues in the CDR3.

This clone was observed a few times. The chain employs TRBV6-5 and TRBJ2-1; D is unclear. Trimming pared 4 bases from V and 2 bases from J, leaving 9 bases between. The germline CDR1 and CDR2 sequences are MNHEY and SVGAGI. The CDR3 spans 14 residues. DNA of the CDR3: TGTGCCAGCAGTTTAAGAGGAACCTACAATGAGCAGTTCTTC. Its protein is CASSLRGTYNEQFF.

V and J are TRBV29-1 and TRBJ1-2, with 9 bases lining up with TRBD1. There are 15 residues in the CDR3. Looked up from germline, CDR1 is SQVTM and CDR2 is ANQGSEA. The trim removed 7 bases at V and 9 bases at J, leaving 18 bases unmatched. The CDR3 DNA is TGCAGCGCTCAGATCTCCGAGGGACAGGGTGACCGCTACACCTTC. It is translated as CSAQISEGQGDRYTF.

The rearrangement uses TRBV11-2 and TRBJ2-5; TRBD1 is a possible D gene (5 bases). This CDR3 comprises 15 residues. Between the trimmed V and J ends, which lost 0 bases and 5 bases, there was a span of 13 bases. CDR1 is SGHAT and CDR2 is FQNNGV in the germline V gene. Written as DNA, the CDR3 is TGTGCCAGCAGCTTAGAGGCCAGGGTTAAGGAGACCCAGTACTTC. Residues: CASSLEARVKETQYF.

This chain connects TRBV7-9 to TRBJ2-1; D might be TRBD2 (5 bases). Looked up from germline, CDR1 is SEHNR and CDR2 is FQNEAQ (reference sequence). The CDR3 extends over 12 amino acids. Trimming cost V 7 bases and J 6 bases, with 10 bases left between them. The CDR3 region has the DNA TGTGCCAGCAACCGGGATGTCAATGAGCAGTTCTTC. Protein: CASNRDVNEQFF.

The sample holds one count of this clone. This rearrangement joins TRBV13 to TRBJ1-4; 7 bases agree with TRBD1. Germline V gives CDR1 PRHDT, CDR2 FYEKMQ (reference sequence). The CDR3 is 15 residues long. The V and J ends lost 5 bases and 6 bases, in that order; junction bases with no gene match: 9. The CDR3 sequence is CASSDDRVRYEKLFF. CDR3 in DNA: TGTGCCAGCAGCGACGACAGGGTTAGGTATGAAAAACTGTTTTTT.

V and J are TRBV19 and TRBJ2-7; TRBD1 matches 7 bases. V gave up 8 bases and J gave up 2 bases; unmatched junction bases: 12. The length of the CDR3 is 15 residues. The germline gives CDR1 LNHDA, CDR2 SQIVND (reference sequence). The CDR3 region has the DNA TGTGCCAGTGGGTTGAAGGGGGCCCGCCCCTACGAGCAGTACTTC. Protein product: CASGLKGARPYEQYF.

The chain joins TRBV12-3 or TRBV12-4 to TRBJ1-1, with D tentatively TRBD1 (5 bases). The CDR3 contains 13 residues. Trimming removed 5 bases at V and 5 bases at J, with 12 bases between. The CDR3 nucleotides are TGTGCCAGCAGTCCCGGCGGGGCAACTGAAGCTTTCTTT. Its protein product is CASSPGGATEAFF.

This chain links TRBV7-8 with TRBJ2-2, with D perhaps TRBD2 (5 bases). Trimming removed 6 bases at V and 4 bases at J, with 24 bases between. This CDR3 region has 18 residues. Germline V gene lookup returns CDR1 SGHVS and CDR2 FQNEAQ. The CDR3 nucleotides are TGTGCCAGCAGATTAAGGGCTTCTAGCCAGGCGACCACCGGGGAGCTGTTTTTT. Translating gives CASRLRASSQATTGELFF.